This passage covers 8 T cell receptor beta chains from one sample sequenced in a study of tumor and adjacent non-tumor tissue in lung cancer listed by TCRdb under 2018. Bulk unsorted tissue served as the source for RNA extraction, and RNA quality was assessed using a NanoDrop ND-1000 and an Agilent 2100. To prepare the library, multiplex PCR was applied. Instrument on record: Illumina HiSeq 2500. TCRbeta libraries were built by three rounds of nested PCR using primers (Table S4), following protocols modified from ARM-PCR. Using fastp at Q25 and MiXCR, TCRdb reprocessed the public reads and kept productive beta chains. Rows with a matching CDR3 protein are joined into one entry that keeps the most common DNA and genes. The table for this sample lists more than 60,000 distinct CDR3 sequences; around 77% of them were counted only once. 10% to 15% of the sample is taken by the ten largest. The sample was lung tumor tissue. The receptor source for this set is a woman between 45 and 60 years old with non-small cell lung cancer.

This clonotype was observed a few times. A much bigger clone sits one base away, suggesting this may be a read error. V gene TRBV10-1 combines with J gene TRBJ2-7; 8 bases fit TRBD1. This CDR3 spans 15 amino acids. Trimming cost V 6 bases and J 5 bases; bases outside gene matches: 12. The germline V gene encodes CDR1 WNHNN and CDR2 SYGVQD (reference sequence). The CDR3 DNA sequence: TGCGCCAGCAGCGATAGCCGGGACAGGACCAACGAGCAGTACTTC. This sequence encodes CASSDSRDRTNEQYF.

Turning to this clonotype: A much larger clone lies a single base off, so this may be a read error. The V call is TRBV7-9, the J call TRBJ2-3; 9 bases map to TRBD1. The germline CDR1 and CDR2 sequences are SEHNR and FQNEAQ (reference sequence). The CDR3 loop spans 19 amino acids. The CDR3 DNA sequence: TGTGCCAGCAGACCCGGACAGGGGAATTTCCAAACTGGCACATATACGCAGTATTTT. This encodes CASRPGQGNFQTGTYTQYF.

This clonotype was found a few times. Since the CDR3 does not end with the conserved phenylalanine or tryptophan, this likely comes from a read error. The DNA is omitted, as the CDR3 cannot be located on it reliably, and the CDR3 follows TCRdb's listing. The rearrangement uses TRBV29-1 and TRBJ2-1. 12 amino acids form the CDR3, both terminal residues included. Germline CDR1 SQVTM, CDR2 ANQGSEA. The CDR3 loop reads CSVSISHNEQFL.

Note on this clonotype: Its ends do not fully match the called genes, so a read error is possible. This chain links TRBV5-1 with TRBJ2-1, with TRBD2 matching 10 bases. This CDR3 has 21 residues. CDR1 is SGHRS, CDR2 YFSETQ, per germline. CDR3 sequence (DNA): TGCGCCAGCAGCTTATGGCGGGCTGGCCGACTAGCGGGTGACTCCTACAAAGAGCAGTTCTTC. Protein sequence: CASSLWRAGRLAGDSYKEQFF. Combining the CDR3 with reference TRBV5-1 and TRBJ2-1 gives the whole variable domain KAGVTQTPRYLIKTRGQQVTLSCSPISGHRSVSWYQQTPGQGLQFLFEYFSETQRNKGNFPGRFSGRQFSNSRSEMNVSTLELGDSALYLCASSLWRAGRLAGDSYKEQFFGPGTRLTVL.

In the case of this clonotype: Mismatch with germline at one junction end may stem from a read error. The J gene is TRBJ2-5, the V gene TRBV11-1, with TRBD1 matching 7 bases. The CDR3 loop spans 14 amino acids. The germline V gene encodes CDR1 SGHAT and CDR2 FQDESV (reference sequence). CDR3 DNA: TGTGCCAGCAGCCCGGGACAGTGCATAGAGATCCAGTACTTC. This encodes CASSPGQCIEIQYF.

This clonotype was seen many times. V usage is TRBV24-1 and J usage is TRBJ2-3, with TRBD2 identical over 8 bases. This CDR3 has 13 residues. J was trimmed by 5 bases and V by 5 bases; bases with no gene match: 2. The germline CDR1 and CDR2 sequences are KGHDR and SFDVKD. The CDR3 here is CATSVLAGDTQYF. The CDR3 DNA reads as TGTGCCACCAGTGTTCTAGCGGGAGATACGCAGTATTTT.

The chain recombines TRBV11-2 with TRBJ2-7, with 8 bases fitting TRBD2. The CDR3 covers 16 residues. V lost 2 bases and J lost 6; bases outside the gene matches: 12. Germline loops: CDR1 SGHAT, CDR2 FQNNGV. CDR3 nucleotide sequence: TGTGCCAGCAGCTTATACTCCAGCGGGAGACCTAGCGAGCAGTACTTC. Translated: CASSLYSSGRPSEQYF.

The gene calls are TRBV20-1 and TRBJ2-3; D perhaps matches TRBD1 (5 bases). Per germline, CDR1 DFQATT and CDR2 SNEGSKA (reference sequence). The CDR3 is made up of 14 amino acids. V was trimmed by 3 bases and J by 2 bases, leaving 12 bases between them. This CDR3 reads CSASGAYYTDTQYF. DNA for the CDR3: TGCAGTGCTAGTGGGGCCTACTACACAGATACGCAGTATTTT.